This is a list of T cell receptor beta chains from one sample in a study of chemoradiotherapy in HPV16-positive cancers. Profiled with immunoSEQ multiplex PCR; TCRdb holds only in-frame clones, not every one. This sample carries 13,000 to 15,000 clones, 55% to 75% of them seen once, and the ten largest clones take approximately 18%. Sample collection occurred from a patient who underwent chemoradiotherapy. The source is a human donor with HPV-associated anogenital cancer. Both conserved end residues are part of each CDR3. The D gene is left open where the match is weak.

d_call j_call v_call cdr3_aa
NA TRBJ1-6 TRBV28 CASSLSSYNSPLHF
NA TRBJ1-1 TRBV7-9 CASSPGGAITEAFF
NA TRBJ2-3 TRBV2 CASSGLRGDTQYF
NA TRBJ1-1 TRBV7-9 CASSFLTEAFF
TRBD1 TRBJ2-7 TRBV4-3 CASSQVRRTGSSYEQYF
TRBD2 TRBJ2-5 TRBV5-8 CASSRGTSGNQETQYF
NA TRBJ1-1 TRBV2 CASSDGAVGTEAFF
TRBD1 TRBJ1-3 TRBV5-6 CASSFGTAVSGNTIYF
NA TRBJ1-1 TRBV11-3 CASSLEGTAIFF
NA TRBJ2-5 TRBV27 CASSFRDGTQYF
NA TRBJ2-7 TRBV27 CASSRNGPLEQYF
NA TRBJ2-6 TRBV28 CASRDTTWTFNSGANVLTF
TRBD1 TRBJ1-2 TRBV7-2 CASSARQGSLGYTF
TRBD1 TRBJ1-1 TRBV2 CASSSGTGFPNTEAFF
TRBD2 TRBJ2-7 TRBV5-1 CASSPSLSGAYEQYF
TRBD2 TRBJ2-1 TRBV9 CASSEAGVTYNEQFF
TRBD2 TRBJ2-5 TRBV2 CASSEGGLAGETQYF
TRBD2 TRBJ2-1 TRBV2 CASNPGTSEEQFF
NA TRBJ2-7 TRBV19 CASSIGQNEQYF
NA TRBJ2-6 TRBV4-1 CASSQEPTGANVLTF
NA TRBJ2-7 TRBV19 CASKRGVGSSYEQYF
TRBD1 TRBJ1-3 TRBV7-9 CASSLTGLGNTIYF
NA TRBJ1-1 TRBV5-4 CASSDLTGQLDTEAFF
NA TRBJ1-1 TRBV6-1 CASSEDGRLAFF
TRBD2 TRBJ2-2 TRBV5-4 CASRPGLGSGGELFF